This T cell receptor (beta chain) was documented in a study of blood T cell repertoires in COVID-19. This CDR3 has 14 amino acids. The germline V gene has CDR1 SGHAT and CDR2 FQNNGV. V was trimmed by 4 bases and J by 5 bases, leaving 14 bases between them. TCRdb's table, derived via immunoSEQ multiplex PCR, lists solely in-frame clones and lacks some. Among 250,000 or so clones listed, 90% were seen once. The receptor was derived from a woman in her sixties or seventies with COVID-19, enrolled during active disease. The chain has TRBV11-2 and TRBJ1-1; possible D gene TRBD1, 6 bases. Input material: peripheral blood. CDR3 protein: CASSSSTGWTEAFF. As DNA, the CDR3 is TGTGCCAGCAGCTCAAGCACAGGGTGGACTGAAGCTTTCTTT.